The 30 T cell receptor beta chains presented below share a single source sample, sequenced in a study of cytomegalovirus exposure and HLA in healthy donors. 60 Vbeta and 13 Jbeta primers were used in PCR. Clones were read by immunoSEQ multiplex PCR, and TCRdb kept only the in-frame ones, dropping some. This sample's clone table lists 130,000 or so clones. Sequencing was carried out using PBMCs. These receptors came from a woman aged 40 to 55 in good health and CMV-seronegative.

V usage is TRBV7-2 and J usage is TRBJ2-1; 9 bases map to TRBD2. This CDR3 contains 15 residues. Germline V gene data show CDR1 as SGHTA and CDR2 as FQGNSA. The J segment lost 3 bases and the V segment lost 0 bases, leaving 0 bases of the junction unmatched. The CDR3 DNA reads TGTGCCAGCAGCTTAGCGCGGGAGGGCTACAATGAGCAGTTCTTC. Translation gives CASSLAREGYNEQFF. Complete variable domain (other parts from reference TRBV7-2 and TRBJ2-1): GAGVSQSPSNKVTEKGKDVELRCDPISGHTALYWYRQSLGQGLEFLIYFQGNSAPDKSGLPSDRFSAERTGGSVSTLTIQRTQQEDSAVYLCASSLAREGYNEQFFGPGTRLTVL.

The chain is built from TRBV11-3 and TRBJ1-4, with TRBD1 matching 8 bases. Germline assignment: CDR1 SGHNT and CDR2 YENEEA. The CDR3 extends over 19 amino acids. Trimming took 5 bases from V and 2 from J; bases not matched to a gene: 16. CDR3 DNA sequence: TGTGCCAGCAGCCAATATTTCCCCCGGGACAGGAACACTAATGAAAAACTGTTTTTT. This gives the protein CASSQYFPRDRNTNEKLFF.

CDR3 in amino acids: CASSLSGNTEAFF. CDR3 DNA sequence: TGTGCCAGCTCACTTTCGGGGAACACTGAAGCTTTCTTT. This sequence joins TRBV18 and TRBJ1-1; D unclear. CDR1 is KGHSH, CDR2 LQKENI, per germline. The V and J ends lost 4 bases and 1 base respectively, with 7 bases between them. The CDR3 is 13 amino acids.

This chain uses TRBV29-1 with TRBJ2-5, with 9 bases matching TRBD1. V was pared by 4 bases and J by 5 bases, with 8 bases of the junction left unmatched. The CDR3 consists of 14 residues. From germline, CDR1 is SQVTM and CDR2 ANQGSEA. In nucleotides, the CDR3 is TGCAGCGTTGGTACAGGGGGCCCCGGGGAGACCCAGTACTTC. As protein: CSVGTGGPGETQYF.

This chain connects TRBV27 to TRBJ2-7; TRBD1 matches at 9 bases. The V gene's germline CDR1 is MNHEY and CDR2 SMNVEV (reference sequence). The V segment lost 0 bases and the J segment 4 bases; nucleotides outside the gene matches: 7. This CDR3 region has 16 residues. In DNA form, the CDR3 reads TGTGCCAGCAGTTTATCGCCGGGACAGGGATCTTACGAGCAGTACTTC. Its protein product is CASSLSPGQGSYEQYF.

The J gene is TRBJ1-5, the V gene TRBV4-3; the D is unclear. The CDR3 consists of 15 residues. Germline V gives CDR1 LGHNA, CDR2 YSLEER. V was pared by 0 bases and J by 3 bases, with 9 bases between. CDR3 DNA sequence: TGCGCCAGCAGCCAAGAGTTCGGGAACAATCAGCCCCAGCATTTT. Amino acid sequence: CASSQEFGNNQPQHF.

The CDR3: CASSVAGRETQYF. As DNA, the CDR3 is TGTGCCAGCAGCGTAGCAGGGCGAGAGACCCAGTACTTC. The chain joins TRBV9 to TRBJ2-5; D possibly corresponds to TRBD1 (5 bases). The V gene lost 0 bases and the J gene lost 4 bases, with 7 bases spanning the gap. The CDR3 consists of 13 residues. Germline CDR1 SGDLS, CDR2 YYNGEE.

The genes are TRBV6-4 and TRBJ1-1; the D is unclear. Trimming pared 2 bases from V and 8 bases from J, leaving 12 bases between. The length of the CDR3 is 13 residues. The germline V gene has CDR1 MRHNA and CDR2 SNTAGT. The CDR3 nucleotides read TGTGCCAGCAGTGACGATTGGGCAAAAGAAGCTTTCTTT. Translation: CASSDDWAKEAFF.

This chain uses TRBV6-1 with TRBJ2-7; TRBD1 is a possible D gene (6 bases). Per germline, CDR1 MNHNS and CDR2 SASEGT. The CDR3 runs to 13 residues. V shed 6 bases and J shed 2 bases, with 11 bases lying between them. CDR3 in amino acids: CASSLDRTYEQYV. In DNA form, the CDR3 reads TGTGCCAGCAGCCTTGACAGGACCTACGAGCAGTACGTC.

CDR3 amino acids: CASSLLRSSYEQYF. The CDR3 DNA reads TGTGCCAGCAGCTTATTGAGGAGCTCCTACGAGCAGTACTTC. This chain joins TRBV11-2 and TRBJ2-7; D call uncertain. The V and J ends lost 2 bases and 0 bases respectively, with 8 bases between them. CDR1 and CDR2 (germline): SGHAT, FQNNGV. This CDR3 is 14 amino acids long.

The CDR3 sequence is CASSSTGGWSNQPQHF. CDR3 in DNA: TGTGCCAGCAGCTCCACAGGGGGTTGGAGCAATCAGCCCCAGCATTTT. The V call is TRBV7-9, the J call TRBJ1-5, with 8 nucleotides matching TRBD1. V dropped 4 bases and J dropped 1; count of bases not matched to a gene: 6. The CDR3 extends over 16 amino acids. The germline gives CDR1 SEHNR, CDR2 FQNEAQ (reference sequence).

The rearrangement joins TRBV6-6 to TRBJ1-1; maybe TRBD1 (6 bases). Germline loops: CDR1 MNHNY, CDR2 SVGAGI (reference sequence). The V and J ends lost 7 bases and 5 bases respectively, with 20 bases between them. This CDR3 is 15 amino acids long. The CDR3 is CASTEQGRGWTEAFF. The CDR3 DNA reads as TGTGCCAGCACCGAACAGGGAAGAGGTTGGACTGAAGCTTTCTTT.

The chain recombines TRBV28 with TRBJ1-1, with D hard to call. V lost 5 bases to trimming and J lost 8 bases, with 12 bases between them. Germline V CDR1 and CDR2: MDHEN, SYDVKM. The CDR3 is made up of 12 amino acids. DNA of the CDR3: TGTGCCAGCAGTACCGCGCCAGGCGAAGCTTTCTTT. This codes for CASSTAPGEAFF.

V is TRBV20-1 and J is TRBJ1-1, with a possible D match to TRBD1 (5 bases). Germline lookup yields CDR1 DFQATT and CDR2 SNEGSKA (reference sequence). CDR3 length: 11 amino acids. Trimming shortened V by 0 bases and J by 10 bases, and 9 bases separated the two germline ends. CDR3 amino acids: CSARDSGGAFF. The DNA of the CDR3 is TGCAGTGCTAGAGATAGCGGGGGAGCTTTCTTT.

This chain joins TRBV28 and TRBJ2-4; 8 bases fit TRBD2. Germline V gene data show CDR1 as MDHEN and CDR2 as SYDVKM. This CDR3 spans 14 amino acids. Losses at the gene ends were 3 bases for V and 7 bases for J; bases not matched to a gene: 5. The CDR3 bases are TGTGCCAGCAGTTTGGCGGGGGGCGGGAACATTCAGTACTTC. This codes for CASSLAGGGNIQYF.

The rearrangement uses TRBV5-1 and TRBJ2-2; D might be TRBD1 (5 bases). The germline V and J ends were trimmed by 4 bases and 0 bases, with 16 bases remaining between them. Looked up from germline, CDR1 is SGHRS and CDR2 is YFSETQ. This CDR3 is 17 amino acids long. CDR3 DNA: TGCGCCAGCAGCCCCCGGTATGTGGGGCCGAACACCGGGGAGCTGTTTTTT. Its protein is CASSPRYVGPNTGELFF. Drawing the rest from reference TRBV5-1 and TRBJ2-2, the complete variable domain is KAGVTQTPRYLIKTRGQQVTLSCSPISGHRSVSWYQQTPGQGLQFLFEYFSETQRNKGNFPGRFSGRQFSNSRSEMNVSTLELGDSALYLCASSPRYVGPNTGELFFGEGSRLTVL.

The chain links TRBV11-2 to TRBJ2-5; possibly TRBD1 for D (6 bases). Germline values: CDR1 SGHAT, CDR2 FQNNGV. The CDR3 consists of 13 residues. V was cut by 1 base and J by 7 bases, with 10 bases left in between. CDR3 sequence: CASSLAQDRTQYF. As DNA, the CDR3 is TGTGCCAGCAGCTTAGCCCAGGACAGGACCCAGTACTTC.

V is TRBV5-1 and J is TRBJ2-1; TRBD2 matches at 8 bases. The CDR3 runs to 16 residues. V gave up 0 bases and J gave up 6 bases; unmatched junction bases: 8. Germline CDR1 reads SGHRS; CDR2 reads YFSETQ. The CDR3 spells CASSLVPAGGINEQFF. The CDR3 region has the DNA TGCGCCAGCAGCTTGGTCCCGGCGGGGGGTATCAATGAGCAGTTCTTC.

CDR3 in DNA: TGTGCCAGCAGTCCCCATGACAGGGGGCTCAACACTGAAGCTTTCTTT. Translated: CASSPHDRGLNTEAFF. The chain uses TRBV28 and TRBJ1-1; 10 bases match TRBD1. Unmatched junction bases numbered 8, after V lost 5 bases and J lost 2 bases. This CDR3 spans 16 amino acids. CDR1 is MDHEN and CDR2 is SYDVKM in the germline V gene. Using reference TRBV28 and TRBJ1-1 for the parts outside the CDR3, the full variable domain is DVKVTQSSRYLVKRTGEKVFLECVQDMDHENMFWYRQDPGLGLRLIYFSYDVKMKEKGDIPEGYSVSREKKERFSLILESASTNQTSMYLCASSPHDRGLNTEAFFGQGTRLTVV.

V gene TRBV4-1 combines with J gene TRBJ1-2; TRBD1 might be the D (6 bases). V was trimmed by 2 bases and J by 4 bases, leaving 11 bases between them. Germline lookup yields CDR1 MGHRA and CDR2 YSYEKL. The CDR3 extends over 14 amino acids. CDR3 protein: CASSQPLGGYGYTF. CDR3 DNA: TGCGCCAGCAGCCAACCCTTAGGGGGCTATGGCTACACCTTC.

This rearrangement joins TRBV6-4 to TRBJ2-3; 9 bases fit TRBD2. There are 16 residues in the CDR3. The germline gives CDR1 MRHNA, CDR2 SNTAGT. Trimming at V came to 4 bases and at J to 3 bases, leaving 8 bases not matched to a gene. The DNA for the CDR3 is TGTGCCAGCAGTGCCCAGGGAGCGGGGGGAACAGATACGCAGTATTTT. Translating gives CASSAQGAGGTDTQYF.

V and J are TRBV5-1 and TRBJ2-7; 10 nucleotides align to TRBD1. This CDR3 spans 16 amino acids. CDR1 SGHRS and CDR2 YFSETQ come from the germline V gene. Germline trimming cut 4 bases from V and 6 bases from J; bases unmatched to any gene: 13. CDR3: CASSPTGGPAMSEQYV. The CDR3 DNA reads TGCGCCAGCAGCCCGACAGGGGGCCCAGCGATGAGCGAGCAGTACGTC.

The V call is TRBV10-3, the J call TRBJ1-1; a possible D gene is TRBD1 (5 bases). The CDR3 sequence is 13 residues long. CDR1 is ENHRY, CDR2 SYGVKD, per germline. V was trimmed by 10 bases and J by 7 bases, leaving 19 bases between them. The CDR3 sequence: CATWEGPGIEAFF. The CDR3, as DNA: TGTGCCACCTGGGAGGGACCGGGAATTGAAGCTTTCTTT.

The rearrangement links TRBV21-1 to TRBJ2-7; the table's D call, TRBD1, was not checked against the DNA. TRBV21-1 is recorded as a pseudogene. CDR3 length: 15 residues. For the CDR3, the DNA is TGTGCCAGCAGGCCGGCAGGGATTAGCTCCTACGAGCAGTACGTC. This gives the protein CASRPAGISSYEQYV.

The J gene is TRBJ1-4, the V gene TRBV19; 7 positions match TRBD1. J was trimmed by 0 bases and V by 5 bases; bases with no gene match: 0. Looked up from germline, CDR1 is LNHDA and CDR2 is SQIVND (reference sequence). The CDR3 is made up of 14 amino acids. CDR3 nucleotides: TGTGCCAGTAGTCAGGGGGCAACTAATGAAAAACTGTTTTTT. Protein product: CASSQGATNEKLFF.

This chain joins TRBV7-9 and TRBJ1-4; possible D gene TRBD1, 6 bases. From germline, CDR1 is SEHNR and CDR2 FQNEAQ (reference sequence). The V and J ends lost 5 bases and 8 bases respectively, with 21 bases between them. The CDR3 contains 16 residues. CDR3 sequence: CASSLSGGLGEEKLFF. The CDR3 nucleotides are TGTGCCAGCAGCCTATCCGGGGGGCTAGGTGAAGAAAAACTGTTTTTT.

This chain joins TRBV18 and TRBJ2-7, with TRBD2 matching over 9 bases. Germline CDR1 is KGHSH and CDR2 is LQKENI. This CDR3 comprises 14 residues. V lost 2 bases, J lost 6 bases, and 5 bases stayed unmatched. The CDR3 spells CASSPVSGGSEQYF. Written as DNA, the CDR3 is TGTGCCAGCTCACCAGTTAGCGGGGGCTCCGAGCAGTACTTC.

This chain connects TRBV4-3 to TRBJ1-2; possible D gene TRBD1, 6 bases. This CDR3 is built from 13 residues. V was clipped by 0 bases and J by 8 bases, with 10 bases between them. Looked up from germline, CDR1 is LGHNA and CDR2 is YSLEER. In nucleotides, the CDR3 is TGCGCCAGCAGCCAAGATTTCAGGGGCGGCTACACCTTC. It specifies CASSQDFRGGYTF.

The chain uses TRBV5-1 and TRBJ2-3, with 7 bases matching TRBD2. This CDR3 region has 18 residues. V lost 0 bases, J lost 1 base, and 11 bases stayed unmatched. Per germline, CDR1 SGHRS and CDR2 YFSETQ. CDR3: CASSLEYLGGTRTDTQYF. CDR3 bases: TGCGCCAGCAGCTTGGAATATTTGGGGGGGACCCGCACAGATACGCAGTATTTT. The variable domain in full, with the rest retrieved from reference TRBV5-1 and TRBJ2-3, is KAGVTQTPRYLIKTRGQQVTLSCSPISGHRSVSWYQQTPGQGLQFLFEYFSETQRNKGNFPGRFSGRQFSNSRSEMNVSTLELGDSALYLCASSLEYLGGTRTDTQYFGPGTRLTVL.

The chain combines TRBV7-9 with TRBJ1-1; D unclear. Germline CDR1 SEHNR, CDR2 FQNEAQ (reference sequence). Trimming stripped 0 bases from V and 4 bases from J, with 12 bases between. This CDR3 comprises 15 residues. CDR3 sequence reads: CASSLAVGIGTEAFF. The CDR3 region has the DNA TGTGCCAGCAGCTTAGCGGTCGGTATCGGCACTGAAGCTTTCTTT.